This T cell receptor (beta chain) came from a study of tumor-infiltrating lymphocytes in primary liver carcinoma. Study-wide results and caveats: Tumor region pairs outstripped tumor-adjacent and tumor-blood pairs in overlap.

Taking about 19-31 mg of unsorted bulk tissue, the authors co-extracted RNA and DNA. Germline CDR1 and CDR2: MRHNA and SNTAGT. The CDR3 runs to 15 residues. Starting from around 0.45 ug of total RNA, TCR beta cDNA was produced with a primer in the constant region. Slightly modified ARM-PCR, run as three nested multiplex PCR rounds, produced the TCR beta libraries. For around 11 cycles apiece, the opening two PCR rounds ran with TRBV1-TRBV30 forward primers and a C-beta reverse primer. TCRdb fed the multiplex PCR reads into MiXCR, producing one record per CDR3 protein. The sample holds fewer than 90,000 distinct CDR3 sequences, around 70% seen once. A note on this clonotype: The antigen is not known. At one boundary the junction diverges from the germline segment, which might be a read error.

The sequencing sample was made of liver tumor tissue from sampling region 1. Described subset: tumor region T1, superior pole. The sequence was obtained from a man in his forties with primary liver carcinoma and hepatitis B virus infection. This chain links TRBV6-4 with TRBJ2-3; 8 nucleotides match TRBD2. CDR3 amino acids: CASSEFGRAKDRQYF. CDR3 nucleotide sequence: TGTGCCAGCAGTGAATTCGGGAGGGCCAAAGATAGGCAGTATTTT.